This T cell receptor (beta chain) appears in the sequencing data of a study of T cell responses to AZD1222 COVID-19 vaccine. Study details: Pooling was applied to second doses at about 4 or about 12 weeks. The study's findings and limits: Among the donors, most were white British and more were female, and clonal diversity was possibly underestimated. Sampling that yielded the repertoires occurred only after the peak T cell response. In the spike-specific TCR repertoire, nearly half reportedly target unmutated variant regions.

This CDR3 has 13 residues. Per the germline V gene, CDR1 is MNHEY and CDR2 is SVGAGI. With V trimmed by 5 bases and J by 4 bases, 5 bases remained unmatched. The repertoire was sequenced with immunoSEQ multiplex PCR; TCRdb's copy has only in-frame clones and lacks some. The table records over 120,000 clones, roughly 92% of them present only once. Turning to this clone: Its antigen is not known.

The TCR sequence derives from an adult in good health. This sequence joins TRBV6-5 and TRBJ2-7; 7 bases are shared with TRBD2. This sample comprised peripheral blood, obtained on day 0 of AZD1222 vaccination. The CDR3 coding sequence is TGTGCCAGCAGTCCGGGAGGATGGTACGAGCAGTACTTC. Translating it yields CASSPGGWYEQYF.